Shown below are 13 T cell receptor beta chains from a single sample sequenced in a study of CD8+ T cells in alopecia areata. RNA was extracted and reverse transcribed into cDNA as the sequencing template. Produced via immunoSEQ multiplex PCR; TCRdb's table is partial and in-frame only. The table has about 190,000 clones, over 60% seen once. The treatment here: oral pan-JAK inhibitor, 5-10 mg twice daily. This specimen was CD4+ T cells sorted from blood, taken at week 4, from a patient treated with tofacitinib. These receptors were obtained from a human donor with alopecia areata.

This clone was found a few times. V gene TRBV14 combines with J gene TRBJ2-7; 8 bases are shared with TRBD1. After removal of 4 bases from V and 1 base from J, the junction contained 9 bases not matched to a gene. In germline, CDR1 is SGHDN, CDR2 FVKESK. The CDR3 is made up of 16 amino acids. The CDR3: CASSRGQGTVSYEQYF. CDR3 nucleotide sequence: TGTGCCAGCAGCCGTGGACAGGGAACCGTTTCCTACGAGCAGTACTTC. Supplemented by reference TRBV14 and TRBJ2-7, the full variable domain reads EAGVTQFPSHSVIEKGQTVTLRCDPISGHDNLYWYRRVMGKEIKFLLHFVKESKQDESGMPNNRFLAERTGGTYSTLKVQPAELEDSGVYFCASSRGQGTVSYEQYFGPGTRLTVT.

This clone was seen only once. This chain connects TRBV30 to TRBJ1-2, with D unclear. V shed 0 bases and J shed 5 bases, with 7 bases lying between them. CDR3 length: 12 residues. Germline V lookup: CDR1 GTSNPN, CDR2 SVGIG (reference sequence). CDR3 DNA sequence: TGTGCCTGGAGTGTGGCTGGGTATGGCTACACCTTC. It translates to CAWSVAGYGYTF.

This clone was found a few times. The V and J genes are TRBV30 and TRBJ1-2; D is possibly TRBD1 (5 bases). Between the trimmed V and J ends, which lost 5 bases and 4 bases, there was a span of 8 bases. The CDR3 has 11 residues. In germline, CDR1 is GTSNPN, CDR2 SVGIG (reference sequence). As DNA, the CDR3 is TGTGCCTGGGACAGAGCCTATGGCTACACCTTC. Translating gives CAWDRAYGYTF.

This clone was observed a handful of times. J is TRBJ2-7 and V is TRBV6-5; D gene ambiguous. The germline CDR1 and CDR2 sequences are MNHEY and SVGAGI. The CDR3 totals 11 residues. V was shortened by 7 bases and J by 4 bases, with 8 bases between the two germline ends. The DNA for the CDR3 is TGTGCCAGCACCTCAAATTACGAGCAGTACTTC. It codes for CASTSNYEQYF.

The CDR3 DNA reads TGTGCCAGCATTGTGGGGAACCTGAACACTGAAGCTTTCTTT. Its translation is CASIVGNLNTEAFF. The chain combines TRBV7-8 with TRBJ1-1; D unclear. Germline CDR1 and CDR2: SGHVS and FQNEAQ. This CDR3 is built from 14 residues. V was trimmed by 7 bases and J by 0 bases, leaving 12 bases between them.

The chain's CDR3 is CASGLDGAMNTEAFF. In DNA form, the CDR3 reads TGTGCTAGTGGTTTGGACGGGGCGATGAACACTGAAGCTTTCTTT. The chain joins TRBV12-5 to TRBJ1-1; a possible D gene is TRBD1 (5 bases). Per the germline V gene, CDR1 is LGHNT and CDR2 is FRNRAP. The CDR3 totals 15 residues. Between the trimmed V and J ends, which lost 1 base and 0 bases, there was a span of 9 bases.

In this sample, this clone turned up a few times. The chain joins TRBV29-1 to TRBJ2-7; possible D gene TRBD1, 5 bases. V dropped 6 bases and J dropped 4 bases, with 10 bases sitting between them. CDR1 and CDR2 from the germline V gene are SQVTM and ANQGSEA. The CDR3 covers 11 residues. The CDR3 nucleotides read TGCAGCGTAGCGACAGCGTACGAGCAGTACTTC. It yields the protein CSVATAYEQYF.

V is TRBV7-2 and J is TRBJ2-5; 10 positions match TRBD1. With 6 bases clipped from V and 7 bases from J, the junction kept 8 bases outside the gene matches. This CDR3 has 14 amino acids. Germline V lookup: CDR1 SGHTA, CDR2 FQGNSA. This CDR3 reads CASSLSGTGVTQYF. In nucleotides, the CDR3 is TGTGCCAGCAGTCTATCCGGGACAGGGGTGACCCAGTACTTC.

V and J are TRBV27 and TRBJ2-7, with D uncertain. The CDR3 runs to 12 residues. The germline V gene encodes CDR1 MNHEY and CDR2 SMNVEV (reference sequence). The V end was cut by 8 bases, the J end by 5 bases, with 13 bases between. In nucleotides, the CDR3 is TGTGCCAGCGGGTTCGGCCTCGACGAGCAGTACTTC. Amino acids: CASGFGLDEQYF.

The genes are TRBV28 and TRBJ2-4, with 13 bases identical to TRBD2. This CDR3 contains 17 residues. In germline, CDR1 is MDHEN, CDR2 SYDVKM. V trimming: 5 bases; J trimming: 7 bases; junction bases outside the gene matches: 11. The CDR3 spells CASSRTSGGPGVNIQYF. The CDR3 DNA reads TGTGCCAGCAGTCGGACTAGCGGGGGACCGGGTGTGAACATTCAGTACTTC.

The chain links TRBV7-9 to TRBJ2-1; D uncertain. V was clipped by 5 bases and J by 10 bases, with 9 bases between them. This CDR3 is 11 amino acids long. Germline V gene lookup returns CDR1 SEHNR and CDR2 FQNEAQ (reference sequence). The CDR3 DNA reads TGTGCCAGCAGCCCTCTTTACGAGCAGTTCTTC. This gives the protein CASSPLYEQFF.

The V call is TRBV30, the J call TRBJ2-5; D call uncertain. The V end lost 4 bases, the J end lost 2 bases, and 14 bases lay between the germline ends. CDR1 is GTSNPN, CDR2 SVGIG, per germline (reference sequence). The CDR3 has 14 residues. The CDR3 DNA reads as TGTGCCTGGATCCGCCCCGAGGCACAAGAGACCCAGTACTTC. Its protein product is CAWIRPEAQETQYF.

The CDR3 reads CASSVRTTTDYGYTF. The CDR3 DNA sequence: TGTGCCAGCAGCGTGCGGACAACTACTGACTATGGCTACACCTTC. J is TRBJ1-2 and V is TRBV5-4, with D possibly matching TRBD1 (5 bases). The CDR3 is 15 residues long. Germline V gene lookup returns CDR1 SGHNT and CDR2 YYREEE (reference sequence). Trimming removed 4 bases from V and 3 bases from J, with 16 bases in between.